This is a list of T cell receptor beta chains from one sample in a study of post-analysis software for immune sequencing data. TCRdb reprocessed the PCR reads via MiXCR and lists one record per CDR3 protein. The sample yields fewer than 550,000 distinct CDR3 sequences, 30% to 40% seen once. The sequencing input was blood. The receptor source for this set is a girl under 18 with multiple sclerosis. Each CDR3 is given with its conserved first and last residue. D genes are given only for firm matches. For some rows the clone size is stated as once, few or many, or as a class when expanded; others skip it.

-	TRBV12-3/TRBV12-4	TRBJ2-5	-	TGTGCCAGCAGGCTTGGGACACCCAGCTTTTGGGAGACCCAGTACTTC	CASRLGTPSFWETQYF
-	TRBV15	TRBJ2-3	-	TGTGCCACCTGGGAGAGGGGTACGCAGTATTTT	CATWERGTQYF
few	TRBV3-1	TRBJ1-2	TRBD1	TGTGCCAGCAGCCCGCTCGGGACAGGGGGTCTTGGCTACACCTTC	CASSPLGTGGLGYTF
few	TRBV13	TRBJ2-3	TRBD1	TGTGCCAGCAGCTACGACAGGGGGCTTGCAGATACGCAGTATTTT	CASSYDRGLADTQYF
few	TRBV3-1	TRBJ1-1	TRBD1	TGTGCCAGCAGGGGACAGGGGAACACTGAAGCTTTCTTT	CASRGQGNTEAFF
-	TRBV20-1	TRBJ2-3	-	TGCAGTGCTAGTGAGCAGGGAATCCGTACGCAGTATTTT	CSASEQGIRTQYF
-	TRBV6-1	TRBJ1-4	-	TGTGCCAGCAGGGAGCAGCCGGGTTCTGAAAAACTGTTTTTT	CASREQPGSEKLFF
-	TRBV5-5	TRBJ1-6	-	TGTGCCAGCAGCTTATGGGGGGATGGGGCTAATTCACCCCTCCACTTT	CASSLWGDGANSPLHF
-	TRBV29-1	TRBJ2-5	-	TGCAGCGTTGGTAGGGGTTCCTGGGATGAGCAGTACTTC	CSVGRGSWDEQYF
-	TRBV15	TRBJ2-1	TRBD1	TGTGCCACCAGCACTAGGGACAGGGGGGTCAATGAGCAGTTCTTC	CATSTRDRGVNEQFF
once	TRBV11-3	TRBJ2-5	-	TGTGCCAGCAGCGTGAGGGATCGAGGGGAGACCCAGTACTTC	CASSVRDRGETQYF
-	TRBV2	TRBJ1-2	-	TGTGCCAGCAGTGAAGGGGTCACAGGGCCTAACTATGGCTACACCTTC	CASSEGVTGPNYGYTF
few	TRBV20-1	TRBJ1-6	TRBD1	TGCAGTGCTATTAGACAGGGGTCCCCCTATAATTCACCCCTCCACTTT	CSAIRQGSPYNSPLHF
many	TRBV20-1	TRBJ2-7	TRBD1	TGCAGTGCCGATCCGGGACAGGGGTACGAGCAGTACTTC	CSADPGQGYEQYF
-	TRBV11-2	TRBJ2-7	TRBD2	TGTGCCAGCAGCCGAGGACTAGCGGGGTCCTACAATGAGCAGTACTTC	CASSRGLAGSYNEQYF
-	TRBV5-6	TRBJ2-5	-	TGTGCCAGCAGCTCCAGGGGGGACGGGAGACAAGAGACCCAGTACTTC	CASSSRGDGRQETQYF
-	TRBV28	TRBJ1-5	-	TGTGCCAGCAGTGAACAGAATCAGCCCCAGCATTTT	CASSEQNQPQHF
few	TRBV20-1	TRBJ2-3	TRBD2	TGCAGCCCCCAACTAGCGTCTAGCACAGATACGCAGTATTTT	CSPQLASSTDTQYF
-	TRBV11-1	TRBJ2-1	-	TGTGCCAGCAGCTTAGGGACAACGAGCTCCTACAATGAGCAGTTCTTC	CASSLGTTSSYNEQFF
once	TRBV3-1	TRBJ2-2	-	TGTGCCAGCAGCCAAGAAGCCGGGGAGCTGTTTTTT	CASSQEAGELFF
-	TRBV6-1	TRBJ2-1	TRBD1	TGTGCCAGCAGTGCCCTTTCAGGGGGTGGCGAGCAGTTCTTC	CASSALSGGGEQFF
few	TRBV6-2/TRBV6-3	TRBJ2-1	TRBD1	TGTGCCAGCAGTTACTCGAGGGACAGGGAAGTGACTGAGCAGTTCTTC	CASSYSRDREVTEQFF
-	TRBV3-1	TRBJ2-7	TRBD1	TGTGCCAGCAGCCACGAGCTCCCCACAGGGGGAGGTCTCTACGAGCAGTACTTC	CASSHELPTGGGLYEQYF
few	TRBV20-1	TRBJ2-1	TRBD2	TGCAGTGCTCTTGATAGCGGGGGGGCCTCGCCTCTCTACAATGAGCAGTTCTTC	CSALDSGGASPLYNEQFF
-	TRBV2	TRBJ1-1	-	TGTGCCAGCAGCAGAGAACAAATGAACACTGAAGCTTTCTTT	CASSREQMNTEAFF
-	TRBV5-4	TRBJ2-3	-	TGTGCCAGCAGCCTGACACAGAGCACAGATACGCAGTATTTT	CASSLTQSTDTQYF
many	TRBV7-2	TRBJ2-7	-	TGTGCCAGCAGCTTATTCCGGGAGCAGTACTTC	CASSLFREQYF
-	TRBV9	TRBJ1-4	-	TGTGCCAGCAGCGGACCCCTCTCCGGGACGGTTAATGAAAAACTGTTTTTT	CASSGPLSGTVNEKLFF
-	TRBV25-1	TRBJ2-1	TRBD2	TGTGCCAGCAGGGCCGTGGGGGGGGGCAATGAGCAGTTCTTC	CASRAVGGGNEQFF
-	TRBV5-1	TRBJ1-1	-	TGCGCCAGCAGCCCCGGACAGTCCATTGAAGCTTTCTTT	CASSPGQSIEAFF